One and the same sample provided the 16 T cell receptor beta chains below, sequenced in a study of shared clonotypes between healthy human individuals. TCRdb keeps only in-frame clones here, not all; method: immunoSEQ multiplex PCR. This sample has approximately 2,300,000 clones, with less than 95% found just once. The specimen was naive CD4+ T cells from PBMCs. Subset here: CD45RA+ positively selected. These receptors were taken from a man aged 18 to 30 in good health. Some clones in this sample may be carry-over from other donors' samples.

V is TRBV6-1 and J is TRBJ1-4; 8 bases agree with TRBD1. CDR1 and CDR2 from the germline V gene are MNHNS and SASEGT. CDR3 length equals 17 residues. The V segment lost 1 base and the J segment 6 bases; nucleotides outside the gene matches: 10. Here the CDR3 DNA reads TGTGCCAGCAGTGAAGGGAGGCAGGACAGGGTCCATGAAAAACTGTTTTTT. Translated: CASSEGRQDRVHEKLFF.

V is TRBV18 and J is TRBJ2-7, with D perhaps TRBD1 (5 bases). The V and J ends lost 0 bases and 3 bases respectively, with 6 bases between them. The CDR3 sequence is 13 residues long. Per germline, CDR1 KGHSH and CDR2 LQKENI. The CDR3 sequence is CASSPPDIYEQYF. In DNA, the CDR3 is TGTGCCAGCTCACCACCGGACATCTACGAGCAGTACTTC.

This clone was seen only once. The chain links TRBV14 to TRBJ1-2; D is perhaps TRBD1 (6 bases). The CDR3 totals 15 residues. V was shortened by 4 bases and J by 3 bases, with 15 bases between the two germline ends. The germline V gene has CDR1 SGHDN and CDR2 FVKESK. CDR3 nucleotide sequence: TGTGCCAGCAGCCCCTATCGGAACAGGGACTATGGCTACACCTTC. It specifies CASSPYRNRDYGYTF.

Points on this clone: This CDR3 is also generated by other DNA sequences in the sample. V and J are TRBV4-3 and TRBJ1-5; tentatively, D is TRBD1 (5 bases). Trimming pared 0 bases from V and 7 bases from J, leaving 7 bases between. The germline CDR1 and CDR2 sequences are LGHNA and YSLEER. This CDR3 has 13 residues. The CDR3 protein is CASSQERGQPQHF. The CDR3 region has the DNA TGCGCCAGCAGCCAAGAAAGGGGCCAGCCCCAGCATTTT.

CDR3 in amino acids: CASSPGDRMNTEAFF. The CDR3 DNA reads TGTGCCAGTAGTCCAGGGGACAGAATGAACACTGAAGCTTTCTTT. The chain carries TRBV19 and TRBJ1-1; TRBD1 agrees at 7 bases. J was trimmed by 0 bases and V by 5 bases; bases with no gene match: 6. From germline, CDR1 is LNHDA and CDR2 SQIVND (reference sequence). CDR3 length equals 15 residues.

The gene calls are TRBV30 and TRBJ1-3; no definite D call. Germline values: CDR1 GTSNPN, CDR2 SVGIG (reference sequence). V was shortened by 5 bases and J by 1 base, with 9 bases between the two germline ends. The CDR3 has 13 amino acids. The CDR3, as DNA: TGTGCCTGGGGGGAATGGTCTGGAAACACCATATATTTT. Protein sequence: CAWGEWSGNTIYF.

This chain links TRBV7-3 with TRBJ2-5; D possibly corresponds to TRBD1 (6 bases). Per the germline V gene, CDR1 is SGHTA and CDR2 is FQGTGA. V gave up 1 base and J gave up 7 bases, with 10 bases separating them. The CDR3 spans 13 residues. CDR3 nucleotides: TGTGCCAGCAGCTTAATCCCACAGGGGACCCAGTACTTC. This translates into CASSLIPQGTQYF.

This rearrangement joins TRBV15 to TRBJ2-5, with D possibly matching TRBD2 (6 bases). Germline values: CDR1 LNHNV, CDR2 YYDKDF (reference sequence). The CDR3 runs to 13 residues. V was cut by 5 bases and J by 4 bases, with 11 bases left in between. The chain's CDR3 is CATSGRLVETQYF. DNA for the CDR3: TGTGCCACCAGCGGACGACTAGTAGAGACCCAGTACTTC. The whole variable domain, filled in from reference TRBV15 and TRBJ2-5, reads DAMVIQNPRYQVTQFGKPVTLSCSQTLNHNVMYWYQQKSSQAPKLLFHYYDKDFNNEADTPDNFQSRRPNTSFCFLDIRSPGLGDTAMYLCATSGRLVETQYFGPGTRLLVL.

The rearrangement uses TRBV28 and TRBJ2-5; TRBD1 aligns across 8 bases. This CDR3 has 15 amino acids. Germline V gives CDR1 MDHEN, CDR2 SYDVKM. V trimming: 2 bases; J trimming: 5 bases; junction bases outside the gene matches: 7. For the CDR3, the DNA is TGTGCCAGCAGTTTACGGACAGGGCTCGTGGAGACCCAGTACTTC. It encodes CASSLRTGLVETQYF. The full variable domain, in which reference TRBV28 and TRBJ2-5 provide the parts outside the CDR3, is DVKVTQSSRYLVKRTGEKVFLECVQDMDHENMFWYRQDPGLGLRLIYFSYDVKMKEKGDIPEGYSVSREKKERFSLILESASTNQTSMYLCASSLRTGLVETQYFGPGTRLLVL.

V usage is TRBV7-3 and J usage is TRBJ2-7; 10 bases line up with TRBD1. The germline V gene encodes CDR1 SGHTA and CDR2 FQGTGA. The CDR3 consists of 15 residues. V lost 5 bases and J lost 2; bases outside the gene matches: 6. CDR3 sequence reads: CASSLRQGAPYEQYF. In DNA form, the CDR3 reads TGTGCCAGCAGCCTACGACAGGGGGCCCCCTACGAGCAGTACTTC.

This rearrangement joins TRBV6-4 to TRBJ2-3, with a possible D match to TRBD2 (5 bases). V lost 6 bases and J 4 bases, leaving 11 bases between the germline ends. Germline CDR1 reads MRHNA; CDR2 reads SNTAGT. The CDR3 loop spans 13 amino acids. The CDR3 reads CASSLDGADTQYF. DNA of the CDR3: TGTGCCAGCAGCTTAGACGGGGCAGATACGCAGTATTTT.

This CDR3 reads CVRSLSSYEQYF. CDR3 nucleotides: TGTGTCAGAAGCCTCAGCTCCTACGAGCAGTACTTC. The V and J genes are TRBV7-5 and TRBJ2-7; the D call TRBD1 from the table was never checked on the DNA. TRBV7-5 is a pseudogene. This CDR3 has 12 amino acids.

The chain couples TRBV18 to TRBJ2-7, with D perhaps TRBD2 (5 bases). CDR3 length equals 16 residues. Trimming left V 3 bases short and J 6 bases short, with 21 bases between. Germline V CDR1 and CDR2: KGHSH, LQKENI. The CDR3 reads CASSPIATEFGIEQYF. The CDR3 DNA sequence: TGTGCCAGCTCACCTATCGCCACGGAATTCGGGATCGAGCAGTACTTC. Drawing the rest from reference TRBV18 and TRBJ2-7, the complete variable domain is NAGVMQNPRHLVRRRGQEARLRCSPMKGHSHVYWYRQLPEEGLKFMVYLQKENIIDESGMPKERFSAEFPKEGPSILRIQQVVRGDSAAYFCASSPIATEFGIEQYFGPGTRLTVT.

In DNA, the CDR3 is TGCGCCAGCAGCCCCAGAGCGGGAGCCTCAGATACGCAGTATTTT. This translates into CASSPRAGASDTQYF. The chain links TRBV5-1 to TRBJ2-3; TRBD2 matches 8 bases. Germline V gives CDR1 SGHRS, CDR2 YFSETQ. The CDR3 is 15 amino acids. The trim removed 4 bases at V and 4 bases at J, leaving 8 bases unmatched.

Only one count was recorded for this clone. The CDR3 DNA sequence: TGTGCCAGCGGACAGTACTCTGGAAACACCATATATTTT. Amino acids: CASGQYSGNTIYF. The chain combines TRBV2 with TRBJ1-3; D is perhaps TRBD1 (6 bases). V was shortened by 8 bases and J by 0 bases, with 8 bases between the two germline ends. Germline CDR1 reads SNHLY; CDR2 reads FYNNEI. The CDR3 loop spans 13 amino acids.

This CDR3 reads CSVELAAGQVAFGYTF. CDR3 coding DNA: TGCAGCGTTGAACTCGCGGCCGGACAGGTGGCTTTTGGCTACACCTTC. The chain employs TRBV29-1 and TRBJ1-2; 7 positions agree with TRBD1. The germline V gene has CDR1 SQVTM and CDR2 ANQGSEA. V shed 2 bases, J shed 7 bases, and the junction held 16 bases outside the gene matches. CDR3 length equals 16 residues.